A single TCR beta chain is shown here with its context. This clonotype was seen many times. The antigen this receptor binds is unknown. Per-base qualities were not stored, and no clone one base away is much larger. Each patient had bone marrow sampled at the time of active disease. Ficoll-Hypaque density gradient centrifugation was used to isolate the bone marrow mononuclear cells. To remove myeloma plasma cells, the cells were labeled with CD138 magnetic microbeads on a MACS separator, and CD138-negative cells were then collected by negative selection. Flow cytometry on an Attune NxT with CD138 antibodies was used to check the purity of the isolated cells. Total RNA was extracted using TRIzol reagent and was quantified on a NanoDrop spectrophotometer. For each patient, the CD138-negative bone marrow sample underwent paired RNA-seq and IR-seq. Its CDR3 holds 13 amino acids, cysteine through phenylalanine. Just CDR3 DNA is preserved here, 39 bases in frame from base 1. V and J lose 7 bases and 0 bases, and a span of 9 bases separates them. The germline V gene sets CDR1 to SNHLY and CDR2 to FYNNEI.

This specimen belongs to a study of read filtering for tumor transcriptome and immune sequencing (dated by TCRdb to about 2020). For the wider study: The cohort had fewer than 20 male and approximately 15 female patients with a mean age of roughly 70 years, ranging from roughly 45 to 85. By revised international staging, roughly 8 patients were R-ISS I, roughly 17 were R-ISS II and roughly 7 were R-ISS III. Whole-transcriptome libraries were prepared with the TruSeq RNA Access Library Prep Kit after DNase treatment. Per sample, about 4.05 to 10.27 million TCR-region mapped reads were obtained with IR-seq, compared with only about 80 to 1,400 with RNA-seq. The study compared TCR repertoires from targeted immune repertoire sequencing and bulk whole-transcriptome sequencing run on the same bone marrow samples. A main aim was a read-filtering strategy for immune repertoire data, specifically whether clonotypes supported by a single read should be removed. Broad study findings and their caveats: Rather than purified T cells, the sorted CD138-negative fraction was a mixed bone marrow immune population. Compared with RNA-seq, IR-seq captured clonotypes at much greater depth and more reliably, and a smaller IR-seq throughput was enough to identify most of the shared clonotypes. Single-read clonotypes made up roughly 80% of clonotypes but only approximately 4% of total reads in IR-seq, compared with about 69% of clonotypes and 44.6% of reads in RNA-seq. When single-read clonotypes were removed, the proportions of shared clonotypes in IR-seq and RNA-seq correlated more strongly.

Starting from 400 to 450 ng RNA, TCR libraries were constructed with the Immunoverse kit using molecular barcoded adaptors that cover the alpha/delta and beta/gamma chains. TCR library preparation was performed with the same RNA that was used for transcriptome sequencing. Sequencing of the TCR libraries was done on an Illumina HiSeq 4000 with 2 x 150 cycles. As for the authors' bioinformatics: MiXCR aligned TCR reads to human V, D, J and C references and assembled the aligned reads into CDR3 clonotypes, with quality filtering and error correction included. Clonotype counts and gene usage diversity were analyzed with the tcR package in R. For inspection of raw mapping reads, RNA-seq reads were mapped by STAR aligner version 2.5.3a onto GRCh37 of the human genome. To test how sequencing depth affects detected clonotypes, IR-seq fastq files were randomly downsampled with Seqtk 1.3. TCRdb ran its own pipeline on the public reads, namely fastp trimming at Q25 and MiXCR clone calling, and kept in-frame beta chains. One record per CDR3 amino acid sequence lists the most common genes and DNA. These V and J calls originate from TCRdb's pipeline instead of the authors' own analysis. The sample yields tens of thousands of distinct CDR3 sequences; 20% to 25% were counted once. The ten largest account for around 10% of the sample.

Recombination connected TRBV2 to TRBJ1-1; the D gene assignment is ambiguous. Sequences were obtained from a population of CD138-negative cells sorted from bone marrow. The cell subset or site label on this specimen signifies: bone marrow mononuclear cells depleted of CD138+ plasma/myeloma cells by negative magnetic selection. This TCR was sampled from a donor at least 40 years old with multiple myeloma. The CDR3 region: CASKTGMNTEAFF. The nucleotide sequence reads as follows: TGTGCCAGCAAAACGGGCATGAACACTGAAGCTTTCTTT.